A single sample gave rise to the 27 T cell receptor beta chains below, sequenced in a study of blood T cell repertoires in COVID-19. Clones were sequenced by immunoSEQ multiplex PCR, and TCRdb holds only the in-frame ones, with some missing. Here the sample spans 150,000 or so clones, about 83% being singletons. Sequencing used peripheral blood. The receptor set was obtained from a man in his forties or fifties who had recovered from COVID-19.

CDR3 region: CASSQEGQGRNEQFF. In DNA form, the CDR3 reads TGCGCCAGCAGCCAAGAAGGACAGGGCCGCAATGAGCAGTTCTTC. The chain combines TRBV4-3 with TRBJ2-1; TRBD1 matches at 8 bases. This CDR3 comprises 15 residues. Unmatched junction bases numbered 4, after V lost 0 bases and J lost 6 bases. Germline V gene lookup returns CDR1 LGHNA and CDR2 YSLEER.

J is TRBJ2-3 and V is TRBV3-1 (or the pseudogene TRBV3-2); 9 nucleotides match TRBD2. This CDR3 comprises 16 residues. V was clipped by 1 base and J by 7 bases; unmatched bases: 9. The germline V gene encodes CDR1 LGHDT and CDR2 YNNKEL (reference sequence). Here the CDR3 reads CASSQAPGLASHTQYF. In DNA form, the CDR3 reads TGTGCCAGCAGCCAAGCACCGGGACTAGCCTCCCATACGCAGTATTTT.

This clone was seen only a few times. This chain links TRBV3-1 (or the pseudogene TRBV3-2) with TRBJ2-1, with TRBD2 identical over 9 bases. The J segment lost 4 bases and the V segment lost 0 bases, leaving 7 bases of the junction unmatched. CDR1 LGHDT and CDR2 YNNKEL come from the germline V gene (reference sequence). The CDR3 is made up of 17 amino acids. The CDR3 here is CASSQDRCGGGYNEQFF. The CDR3 DNA sequence: TGTGCCAGCAGCCAAGATCGGTGCGGGGGGGGTTACAATGAGCAGTTCTTC.

This chain uses TRBV29-1 with TRBJ1-1; D is possibly TRBD1 (5 bases). Germline V CDR1 and CDR2: SQVTM, ANQGSEA. With 1 base removed from V and 0 bases from J, the gap between germline ends came to 9 bases. The CDR3 extends over 14 amino acids. The CDR3 DNA follows: TGCAGCGTTGAAGGGCAGGGCATGAACACTGAAGCTTTCTTT. Protein: CSVEGQGMNTEAFF.

The V gene is TRBV28, the J gene TRBJ2-3, with 8 bases fitting TRBD2. The ends lost 8 bases at V and 4 bases at J; junction bases unmatched: 2. This CDR3 has 12 amino acids. CDR1 and CDR2 (germline): MDHEN, SYDVKM. The CDR3 DNA reads as TGTGCCAGCGTAGCGGGATCAGATACGCAGTATTTT. It is translated as CASVAGSDTQYF.

The chain combines TRBV7-3 with TRBJ1-2, with 9 nucleotides matching TRBD1. The junction had 5 bases not matched to a gene; V was cut back by 6 bases and J by 3 bases. Germline CDR1 and CDR2: SGHTA and FQGTGA. There are 14 residues in the CDR3. The CDR3 DNA sequence: TGTGCCAGCAGTTCGACAGGGGGGGACTATGGCTACACCTTC. It encodes CASSSTGGDYGYTF. The full variable domain, in which reference TRBV7-3 and TRBJ1-2 provide the parts outside the CDR3, is GAGVSQTPSNKVTEKGKYVELRCDPISGHTALYWYRQSLGQGPEFLIYFQGTGAADDSGLPNDRFFAVRPEGSVSTLKIQRTERGDSAVYLCASSSTGGDYGYTFGSGTRLTVV.

As to this clone: The junction and the germline gene differ at one end; a read error may be behind it. The chain joins TRBV7-7 to TRBJ2-5; 9 bases match TRBD2. This CDR3 is built from 13 residues. Germline CDR1 reads SSHAT; CDR2 reads FNYEAQ (reference sequence). Here the CDR3 reads CASSLGLAETQYF. The DNA for the CDR3 is TGTGCTAGCAGCTTAGGACTAGCGGAGACCCAGTACTTC.

The CDR3 reads CASTAGGTDTQYF. DNA for the CDR3: TGTGCCAGCACTGCGGGGGGCACAGATACGCAGTATTTT. V usage is TRBV9 and J usage is TRBJ2-3, with 7 positions matching TRBD2. The V gene end was trimmed by 6 bases and the J gene end by 1 base; junction bases not matched to a gene: 2. This CDR3 comprises 13 residues. Germline values: CDR1 SGDLS, CDR2 YYNGEE.

This clone was counted only a few times. This chain uses TRBV18 with TRBJ1-4, with D possibly matching TRBD1 (6 bases). V was clipped by 0 bases and J by 8 bases, with 10 bases between them. The CDR3 runs 14 residues. Germline CDR1 KGHSH, CDR2 LQKENI. The CDR3 bases are TGTGCCAGCTCACCACCGGACAGTATAGAAAAACTGTTTTTT. It codes for CASSPPDSIEKLFF.

This chain connects TRBV27 to TRBJ2-1; D uncertain. The CDR3 is 15 amino acids. CDR1 MNHEY and CDR2 SMNVEV come from the germline V gene (reference sequence). V shed 7 bases and J shed 3 bases, with 16 bases lying between them. CDR3 residues: CASISPSLNYNEQFF. DNA for the CDR3: TGTGCCAGCATTAGCCCCTCCCTTAACTACAATGAGCAGTTCTTC.

This clone was observed once. This chain joins TRBV5-1 and TRBJ1-1; 7 positions match TRBD1. This CDR3 has 15 amino acids. The ends lost 6 bases at V and 0 bases at J; junction bases unmatched: 8. The germline gives CDR1 SGHRS, CDR2 YFSETQ. Written as DNA, the CDR3 is TGCGCCAGCAAGGGGACGACAGGGATGAACACTGAAGCTTTCTTT. Translated: CASKGTTGMNTEAFF.

The rearrangement joins TRBV28 to TRBJ2-3, with 8 bases aligning to TRBD1. The V gene's germline CDR1 is MDHEN and CDR2 SYDVKM. The ends lost 6 bases at V and 0 bases at J; junction bases unmatched: 5. The CDR3 extends over 15 amino acids. CDR3 sequence: CASRGQGVSTDTQYF. CDR3 nucleotides: TGTGCCAGCAGAGGACAGGGTGTTAGCACAGATACGCAGTATTTT.

V is TRBV7-8 and J is TRBJ2-1, with 9 positions matching TRBD2. Germline CDR1 SGHVS, CDR2 FQNEAQ. V gave up 1 base and J gave up 9 bases; unmatched junction bases: 7. There are 15 residues in the CDR3. In DNA, the CDR3 is TGTGCCAGCAGCTTAGGGGCGGGAGGGCCCGTTGAGCAGTTCTTC. This translates into CASSLGAGGPVEQFF. Together with reference TRBV7-8 and TRBJ2-1, the CDR3 gives the full variable domain: GAGVSQSPRYKVAKRGQDVALRCDPISGHVSLFWYQQALGQGPEFLTYFQNEAQLDKSGLPSDRFFAERPEGSVSTLKIQRTQQEDSAVYLCASSLGAGGPVEQFFGPGTRLTVL.

This chain uses TRBV24-1 with TRBJ1-1; the D is unclear. V dropped 9 bases and J dropped 1 base, with 14 bases sitting between them. The CDR3 spans 14 residues. CDR1 and CDR2 (germline): KGHDR, SFDVKD. The CDR3 loop is CATEDGGKNTEAFF. DNA of the CDR3: TGTGCCACCGAAGACGGAGGGAAGAACACTGAAGCTTTCTTT.

A single count supports this clone. V is TRBV18 and J is TRBJ2-7, with 8 bases fitting TRBD2. The CDR3 loop spans 14 amino acids. V was clipped by 4 bases and J by 2 bases; unmatched bases: 4. Germline CDR1 reads KGHSH; CDR2 reads LQKENI. CDR3 nucleotides: TGTGCCAGCTCACGGGCTAGCGGGCCCTACGAGCAGTACTTC. Translating gives CASSRASGPYEQYF.

This sequence joins TRBV11-3 and TRBJ2-7; D might be TRBD2 (6 bases). Trimming stripped 1 base from V and 3 bases from J, with 7 bases between. The CDR3 totals 13 residues. The germline CDR1 and CDR2 sequences are SGHNT and YENEEA. CDR3 coding DNA: TGTGCCAGCAGCTTAGCCGGGAGCTACGAGCAGTACTTC. This translates into CASSLAGSYEQYF. The whole variable domain, filled in from reference TRBV11-3 and TRBJ2-7, reads EAGVVQSPRYKIIEKKQPVAFWCNPISGHNTLYWYLQNLGQGPELLIRYENEEAVDDSQLPKDRFSAERLKGVDSTLKIQPAELGDSAVYLCASSLAGSYEQYFGPGTRLTVT.

The chain combines TRBV3-1 (or the pseudogene TRBV3-2) with TRBJ2-2; D call uncertain. The germline V and J ends were trimmed by 7 bases and 3 bases, with 12 bases remaining between them. Germline V gives CDR1 LGHDT, CDR2 YNNKEL (reference sequence). The CDR3 sequence is 14 residues long. CDR3 residues: CASMKLSDTGELFF. The CDR3 region has the DNA TGTGCCAGCATGAAACTATCGGACACCGGGGAGCTGTTTTTT.

This clone has only a few counts. The rearrangement joins TRBV5-1 to TRBJ2-3; tentative D call: TRBD1 (5 bases). Germline CDR1 and CDR2: SGHRS and YFSETQ. The CDR3 length is 15 residues. V was pared by 0 bases and J by 5 bases, with 13 bases between. CDR3 in amino acids: CASSLDGPQGDTQYF. CDR3 in DNA: TGCGCCAGCAGCTTGGACGGTCCCCAGGGAGATACGCAGTATTTT. Together with reference TRBV5-1 and TRBJ2-3, the CDR3 gives the full variable domain: KAGVTQTPRYLIKTRGQQVTLSCSPISGHRSVSWYQQTPGQGLQFLFEYFSETQRNKGNFPGRFSGRQFSNSRSEMNVSTLELGDSALYLCASSLDGPQGDTQYFGPGTRLTVL.

The rearrangement uses TRBV15 and TRBJ2-1, with 9 bases that match TRBD1. The CDR3 has 13 amino acids. Trimming removed 8 bases from V and 6 bases from J; junction bases left unmatched: 5. Germline V CDR1 and CDR2: LNHNV, YYDKDF (reference sequence). The CDR3 DNA sequence: TGTGCCACCCGGGACAGGGAGGGCAATGAGCAGTTCTTC. Translating it yields CATRDREGNEQFF.

V and J are TRBV9 and TRBJ2-1; 7 bases map to TRBD2. The CDR3 runs to 16 residues. Unmatched junction bases numbered 9, after V lost 4 bases and J lost 2 bases. Germline V gives CDR1 SGDLS, CDR2 YYNGEE. CDR3 loop: CASSPHQRGPYNEQFF. The CDR3 nucleotides are TGTGCCAGCAGCCCCCACCAGCGGGGCCCCTACAATGAGCAGTTCTTC.

In its sample, this clone was seen a few times. V is TRBV11-3 and J is TRBJ2-1; no firm D call. The CDR3 has 16 amino acids. Per germline, CDR1 SGHNT and CDR2 YENEEA. V lost 1 base, J lost 6 bases, and 16 bases lay in between. The CDR3 loop reads CASSLGSPLAGNEQFF. CDR3 bases: TGTGCCAGCAGCTTAGGCTCTCCCCTCGCCGGCAATGAGCAGTTCTTC. Combining the CDR3 with reference TRBV11-3 and TRBJ2-1 gives the whole variable domain EAGVVQSPRYKIIEKKQPVAFWCNPISGHNTLYWYLQNLGQGPELLIRYENEEAVDDSQLPKDRFSAERLKGVDSTLKIQPAELGDSAVYLCASSLGSPLAGNEQFFGPGTRLTVL.

The rearrangement links TRBV2 to TRBJ1-2; 7 bases line up with TRBD1. J lost 0 bases, V lost 9 bases, and 10 bases had no gene match. Germline CDR1 reads SNHLY; CDR2 reads FYNNEI. This CDR3 is built from 15 residues. In DNA form, the CDR3 reads TGTGCCAGTCTTCAGGGGGGTTTAGCTAACTATGGCTACACCTTC. This encodes CASLQGGLANYGYTF.

The gene calls are TRBV6-2 or TRBV6-3 and TRBJ2-7; D possibly corresponds to TRBD1 (6 bases). Germline V CDR1 and CDR2: MNHEY, SVGEGT. CDR3 length: 15 amino acids. Trimming stripped 6 bases from V and 3 bases from J, with 18 bases between. The CDR3 region has the DNA TGTGCCAGCAGCCAGTTGGTCAGGGGAGACTACGAGCAGTACTTC. As protein: CASSQLVRGDYEQYF.

J is TRBJ2-3 and V is TRBV27; 9 bases agree with TRBD2. Germline V gene data show CDR1 as MNHEY and CDR2 as SMNVEV (reference sequence). The CDR3 loop spans 15 amino acids. The junction had 10 bases not matched to a gene; V was cut back by 7 bases and J by 5 bases. For the CDR3, the DNA is TGTGCCAGCACCGCGGGAGGGCCCCCGCGAGATACGCAGTATTTT. It translates to CASTAGGPPRDTQYF.

This chain uses TRBV10-2 with TRBJ1-1; D not resolved. This CDR3 has 12 amino acids. Trimming stripped 2 bases from V and 7 bases from J, with 8 bases between. CDR1 and CDR2 from the germline V gene are WSHSY and SAAADI. CDR3 bases: TGCGCCAGCAGTGAGGCAGCGTATGAAGCTTTCTTT. It is translated as CASSEAAYEAFF.

V and J are TRBV15 and TRBJ2-1, with 14 bases fitting TRBD2. Per the germline V gene, CDR1 is LNHNV and CDR2 is YYDKDF (reference sequence). The CDR3 sequence is 19 residues long. V was pared by 1 base and J by 8 bases, with 13 bases of the junction left unmatched. CDR3 nucleotides: TGTGCCACCAGCAGAGGCCACAGGACTAGCGGGGGGCCAAGCGATGAGCAGTTCTTC. Its translation is CATSRGHRTSGGPSDEQFF.

The CDR3 here is CASSVGAGGETQYF. Written as DNA, the CDR3 is TGTGCCAGCAGCGTAGGGGCAGGGGGCGAGACCCAGTACTTC. V gene TRBV9 combines with J gene TRBJ2-5; 8 positions match TRBD1. The CDR3 is made up of 14 amino acids. Germline assignment: CDR1 SGDLS and CDR2 YYNGEE. V gave up 0 bases and J gave up 5 bases; unmatched junction bases: 3. Filled out from reference TRBV9 and TRBJ2-5, the complete variable domain reads DSGVTQTPKHLITATGQRVTLRCSPRSGDLSVYWYQQSLDQGLQFLIQYYNGEERAKGNILERFSAQQFPDLHSELNLSSLELGDSALYFCASSVGAGGETQYFGPGTRLLVL.